This TCR beta chain was captured in a study of technical replicates of blood from four donors. In germline, CDR1 is SGHVS, CDR2 FNYEAQ. V was trimmed by 6 bases and J by 5 bases, leaving 19 bases between them. This CDR3 has 16 amino acids. The protocol was immunoSEQ multiplex PCR, while the TCRdb copy is restricted to in-frame clones and leaves out a portion. The sample records about 64,000 clones, approximately 86% being singletons. The TCR comes from a human donor in good health. Some clones in this sample may be carry-over from other donors' samples. This rearrangement joins TRBV7-6 to TRBJ2-2; D gene unclear. The sequenced sample was PBMCs. This CDR3 reads CASSRRNEVGTGELFF. Here the CDR3 DNA reads TGTGCCAGCAGTCGACGGAACGAGGTCGGGACCGGGGAGCTGTTTTTT. Looking up the rest from reference TRBV7-6 and TRBJ2-2 gives the full variable domain: GAGVSQSPRYKVTKRGQDVALRCDPISGHVSLYWYRQALGQGPEFLTYFNYEAQQDKSGLPNDRFSAERPEGSISTLTIQRTEQRDSAMYRCASSRRNEVGTGELFFGEGSRLTVL.